This TCR beta chain was identified in a study of identical twins. TCRdb reprocessed the 5' RACE reads via MiXCR and lists one record per CDR3 protein. In the table there are 1.5 million or so distinct CDR3 sequences, less than 35% of which are singletons. The CDR3 spans 11 residues. Germline V gene data show CDR1 as SNHLY and CDR2 as FYNNEI. Trimming stripped 4 bases from V and 6 bases from J, with 7 bases between. The receptor comes from a newborn girl in good health. The rearrangement joins TRBV2 to TRBJ2-7; no clear D. The sample comprised cord blood. The CDR3 region is CASSGSREQYF. CDR3 sequence (DNA): TGTGCCAGCAGTGGTAGTCGCGAGCAGTACTTC.